This T cell receptor (beta chain) derives from a study of blood T cell repertoires in COVID-19. About the research overall: Samples came from the United States, Italy and Spain, spanning acute and convalescent COVID-19.

CDR3 length equals 14 residues. V trimming: 8 bases; J trimming: 7 bases; junction bases outside the gene matches: 7. CDR1 is MDHEN, CDR2 SYDVKM, per germline. Produced via immunoSEQ multiplex PCR; TCRdb's table is partial and in-frame only. The sample lists some 100,000 clones, around 90% seen once, with roughly 5% in the top ten. Input material: peripheral blood. The receptor's source is a woman aged 80 or over with active COVID-19. The rearrangement joins TRBV28 to TRBJ2-1; 11 nucleotides agree with TRBD1. The CDR3 sequence is CASLSGDRGNEQFF. DNA for the CDR3: TGTGCCAGCCTCTCCGGGGACAGGGGGAATGAGCAGTTCTTC.